These 5 T cell receptor beta chains came from one sample sequenced in a study of vaccination and CD4 T cells after COVID-19. Treatment noted: approximately 10-day PBMC culture with coronavirus spike peptide pools or control peptides (ViraFEST assay). Oncomine TCR Beta short-read sequencing was applied to DNA from cultured CD4+ T cells. A single record per CDR3 protein comes from TCRdb applying MiXCR to the PCR reads. This table has around 20,000 distinct CDR3 sequences, roughly 48% appearing once. Antigens for these TCRs are unknown. The sample was CD4+ T cells from blood, cultured in vitro, taken before SARS-CoV-2 vaccination. The receptors originated from a human donor who had recovered from COVID-19.

The V and J genes are TRBV28 and TRBJ2-7; possibly TRBD2 for D (6 bases). Trimming stripped 5 bases from V and 7 bases from J, with 21 bases between. This CDR3 is built from 15 residues. Germline loops: CDR1 MDHEN, CDR2 SYDVKM. CDR3 sequence reads: CASSRERGRSYEQYF. The DNA for the CDR3 is TGTGCCAGCAGTCGGGAGAGAGGGCGCAGTTATGAGCAGTACTTC. Filled out from reference TRBV28 and TRBJ2-7, the complete variable domain reads DVKVTQSSRYLVKRTGEKVFLECVQDMDHENMFWYRQDPGLGLRLIYFSYDVKMKEKGDIPEGYSVSREKKERFSLILESASTNQTSMYLCASSRERGRSYEQYFGPGTRLTVT.

The chain couples TRBV6-1 to TRBJ1-6; D is possibly TRBD1 (6 bases). The germline V and J ends were trimmed by 1 base and 7 bases, with 11 bases remaining between them. This CDR3 is 15 amino acids long. Germline CDR1 is MNHNS and CDR2 is SASEGT. In DNA, the CDR3 is TGTGCCAGCAGTGAAGTACAGGGCTGGAATTCACCCCTCCACTTT. Amino acids: CASSEVQGWNSPLHF.

The V call is TRBV7-3, the J call TRBJ2-7; perhaps D is TRBD1 or TRBD2 (5 bases each). V dropped 5 bases and J dropped 0 bases, with 17 bases sitting between them. Germline V gene sequence: CDR1 SGHTA, CDR2 FQGTGA. The CDR3 runs 16 residues. The CDR3, as DNA: TGTGCCAGCAGCGAAGTTTCCGTGGGGGTCTCCTACGAGCAGTACTTC. Amino acids: CASSEVSVGVSYEQYF.

V gene TRBV7-2 combines with J gene TRBJ1-5, with no clear D. Trimming removed 2 bases from V and 1 base from J, with 15 bases in between. In germline, CDR1 is SGHTA, CDR2 FQGNSA. The CDR3 is 17 amino acids. CDR3 in DNA: TGTGCCAGCAGCTTAAACAGAGCCGCGACGAGCAATCAGCCCCAGCATTTT. The encoded protein is CASSLNRAATSNQPQHF.

The chain couples TRBV7-9 to TRBJ2-7; 7 bases are shared with TRBD1. This CDR3 region has 13 residues. Germline CDR1 is SEHNR and CDR2 is FQNEAQ (reference sequence). V shed 5 bases, J shed 13 bases, and the junction held 14 bases outside the gene matches. DNA of the CDR3: TGTGCCAGCAGCCTGTCAACAGGGGATAACCCTTACTTC. It encodes CASSLSTGDNPYF.